This entry describes one T cell receptor beta chain. The antigen is not known. The CDR3 contains 15 residues. Deletions cut 6 bases from V and 8 bases from J, with 19 bases between. This sample is part of a study of T cell repertoires in cytomegalovirus infection. On the study more broadly: Matching HLA type and CMV infection were both indicated by public TCR beta signatures. Study-wide results and limits: CMV carriers having the relevant HLA were flagged by cumulative public TCR beta family frequency.

TCRdb reanalysed the reads using MiXCR and keeps one entry per CDR3 protein. The sample comprises 150,000 to 200,000 distinct CDR3 sequences, 28% of which are singletons, and 30% to 40% rests with the top ten. The chain recombines TRBV12-3 or TRBV12-4 with TRBJ1-4; the D gene is possibly TRBD1 (5 bases). The sequenced sample consisted of PBMCs. This sequence was found in a human donor in good health (CMV status not recorded). Some clones in this sample may be carry-over from other donors' samples. In DNA, the CDR3 is TGTGCCAGCAGCCCGAGCATCGGCAGGGCGGAAAAACTGTTTTTT. Amino acid sequence: CASSPSIGRAEKLFF.